The 15 T cell receptor beta chains in this list originate from one sample, sequenced in a study of T-cell memory formation after mild COVID-19. A single record per CDR3 protein comes from TCRdb applying MiXCR to the 5' RACE reads. The profile shows 140,000 to 150,000 distinct CDR3 sequences, about a fifth of them singletons. Sequences were obtained from PBMCs or a T cell subset sorted from them (not recorded which). The receptors stem from an adult woman who had mild COVID-19 (a few samples of this study predate the infection). Cell type and time point are not known.

This clonotype was picked up a small number of times. The V call is TRBV4-2, the J call TRBJ1-1; no clear D gene. Germline V gene sequence: CDR1 LGHNA, CDR2 YNFKEQ. The V and J ends lost 0 bases and 4 bases respectively, with 15 bases between them. CDR3 length equals 16 residues. The CDR3 nucleotides are TGTGCCAGCAGCCAAGATCGGAAAGGGTCGGGCACTGAAGCTTTCTTT. Its translation is CASSQDRKGSGTEAFF.

This clonotype was counted at least ten times. The chain employs TRBV7-8 and TRBJ2-7; 10 bases align to TRBD2. With 6 bases clipped from V and 2 bases from J, the junction kept 7 bases outside the gene matches. This CDR3 is built from 15 residues. The germline CDR1 and CDR2 sequences are SGHVS and FQNEAQ. The CDR3 DNA is TGTGCCAGCAGAGATCCAGCGGGAGGGACCTACGAGCAGTACTTC. It is translated as CASRDPAGGTYEQYF.

This chain links TRBV7-2 with TRBJ1-6, with D perhaps matching TRBD1 (5 bases). V lost 2 bases and J lost 4, with 15 bases in between. Germline CDR1 SGHTA, CDR2 FQGNSA. The CDR3 loop spans 17 amino acids. The CDR3 is CASSLTRGLAYNSPLHF. Written as DNA, the CDR3 is TGTGCCAGCAGCTTAACTAGGGGACTAGCGTATAATTCACCCCTCCACTTT.

At least ten counts were recorded for this clonotype. The chain employs TRBV12-3 or TRBV12-4 and TRBJ2-7; TRBD1 matches at 7 bases. The CDR3 has 14 residues. The ends lost 8 bases at V and 1 base at J; junction bases unmatched: 8. The CDR3 region is CASRAQGQSYEQYF. The CDR3 DNA is TGTGCCAGCCGAGCACAGGGGCAATCCTACGAGCAGTACTTC.

This sequence joins TRBV5-1 and TRBJ1-1; TRBD1 is a possible D gene (5 bases). The germline V gene has CDR1 SGHRS and CDR2 YFSETQ. The CDR3 has 16 amino acids. The ends were cut back, 0 bases at V and 4 bases at J, with 16 bases in the middle. CDR3 coding DNA: TGCGCCAGCAGCTTGGATCTGGGGGAAGTCGGCACTGAAGCTTTCTTT. It translates to CASSLDLGEVGTEAFF.

V is TRBV5-1 and J is TRBJ1-6; D gene ambiguous. This CDR3 region has 18 residues. V was trimmed by 4 bases and J by 4 bases, leaving 21 bases between them. Germline V gives CDR1 SGHRS, CDR2 YFSETQ. The CDR3 spells CASSPRYTELGYNSPLHF. CDR3 DNA sequence: TGCGCCAGCAGCCCCCGGTACACTGAATTAGGGTATAATTCACCCCTCCACTTT.

This rearrangement joins TRBV5-1 to TRBJ2-3, with TRBD1 as a possible D gene (5 bases). There are 16 residues in the CDR3. The germline V gene encodes CDR1 SGHRS and CDR2 YFSETQ. V lost 0 bases, J lost 0 bases, and 11 bases lay in between. The CDR3 loop is CASSLVAGLSTDTQYF. The CDR3 nucleotides are TGCGCCAGCAGCTTGGTGGCAGGGCTTAGCACAGATACGCAGTATTTT.

The rearrangement links TRBV30 to TRBJ2-7; no clear D gene. Per the germline V gene, CDR1 is GTSNPN and CDR2 is SVGIG (reference sequence). The CDR3 has 12 residues. The V and J ends lost 2 bases and 3 bases respectively, with 8 bases between them. CDR3 nucleotide sequence: TGTGCCTGGAGTCCCACCCGCTACGAGCAGTACTTC. Translation gives CAWSPTRYEQYF.

This clonotype was counted a few times. The DNA for the CDR3 is TGTGCCAGCAGGTGGACAGCCTCCAACACTGAAGCTTTCTTT. Its translation is CASRWTASNTEAFF. The genes are TRBV5-6 and TRBJ1-1, with D possibly TRBD1 on 6 matching bases. V was shortened by 5 bases and J by 2 bases, with 13 bases between the two germline ends. This CDR3 is built from 14 residues. Germline V gene data show CDR1 as SGHDT and CDR2 as YYEEEE.

This clonotype occurred many times. V and J are TRBV5-1 and TRBJ2-7; 11 bases are shared with TRBD2. From germline, CDR1 is SGHRS and CDR2 YFSETQ. V shed 4 bases and J 2 bases; nucleotides not matched to a gene: 14. The CDR3 consists of 18 residues. CDR3 loop: CASSLAFKGLAETYEQYF. CDR3 DNA sequence: TGCGCCAGCAGCCTGGCCTTCAAGGGACTAGCGGAGACCTACGAGCAGTACTTC.

The chain recombines TRBV6-5 with TRBJ2-1; TRBD1 agrees at 9 bases. CDR3 size: 15 residues. Germline V gene data show CDR1 as MNHEY and CDR2 as SVGAGI. V gave up 5 bases and J gave up 9 bases; unmatched junction bases: 11. CDR3 bases: TGTGCCAGCAGTGCTGACAGGGGGGTAGGAAGTGAGCAGTTCTTC. It codes for CASSADRGVGSEQFF.

The genes are TRBV24-1 and TRBJ1-5, with D possibly TRBD1 on 5 matching bases. The germline gives CDR1 KGHDR, CDR2 SFDVKD. Trimming took 4 bases from V and 7 from J, leaving 13 bases between them. The CDR3 contains 14 residues. In DNA form, the CDR3 reads TGTGCCACCAGTGAGGGACTCTTTGGGCAGCCCCAGCATTTT. It is translated as CATSEGLFGQPQHF.

The V and J genes are TRBV6-2 or TRBV6-3 and TRBJ1-1; no clear D. The CDR3 consists of 14 residues. Trimming removed 0 bases at V and 6 bases at J, with 11 bases between. Germline lookup yields CDR1 MNHEY and CDR2 SVGEGT. CDR3 coding DNA: TGTGCCAGCAGTTACTCGATCCGACGATCTGAAGCTTTCTTT. This gives the protein CASSYSIRRSEAFF.

This clonotype was seen only a few times. The chain has TRBV29-1 and TRBJ2-1; no clear D gene. Trimming took off 6 bases at V and 8 bases at J, with 8 bases between the two ends. The CDR3 consists of 10 residues. From germline, CDR1 is SQVTM and CDR2 ANQGSEA. The CDR3 nucleotides are TGCAGCGTCGCCTTTCATGAGCAGTTCTTC. Protein: CSVAFHEQFF.

V usage is TRBV10-3 and J usage is TRBJ1-4, with D maybe TRBD1 (5 bases). Germline assignment: CDR1 ENHRY and CDR2 SYGVKD. The CDR3 loop spans 16 amino acids. Trimming took 3 bases from V and 7 from J, leaving 18 bases between them. CDR3 coding DNA: TGTGCCATCAGTGACCATCCCAGGGAGGGGAGTGAAAAACTGTTTTTT. This sequence encodes CAISDHPREGSEKLFF.